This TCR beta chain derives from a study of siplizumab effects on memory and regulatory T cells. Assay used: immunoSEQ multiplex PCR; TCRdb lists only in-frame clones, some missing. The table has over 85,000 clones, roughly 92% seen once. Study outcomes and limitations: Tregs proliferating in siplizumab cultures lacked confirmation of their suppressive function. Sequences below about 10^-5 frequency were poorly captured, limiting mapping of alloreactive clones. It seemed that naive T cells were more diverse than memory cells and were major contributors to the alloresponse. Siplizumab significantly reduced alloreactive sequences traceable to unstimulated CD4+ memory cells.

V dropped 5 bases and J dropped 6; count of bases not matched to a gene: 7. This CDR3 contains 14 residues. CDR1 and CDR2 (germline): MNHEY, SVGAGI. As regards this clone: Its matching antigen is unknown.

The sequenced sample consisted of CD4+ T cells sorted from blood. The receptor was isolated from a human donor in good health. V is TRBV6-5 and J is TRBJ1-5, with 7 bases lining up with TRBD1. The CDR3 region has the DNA TGTGCCAGCAGTGAACCTGACAGGGTTCAGCCCCAGCATTTT. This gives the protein CASSEPDRVQPQHF.